A single sample is the source of the 14 T cell receptor beta chains below, sequenced in a study of T cells in Graves' hyperthyroidism and ophthalmopathy. RNA transcripts served as the template for amplifying TCR beta CDR3 regions. Researchers ran a first-round RT-PCR on the TCR CDR3 using the HTBI primer set. TCRdb reprocessed the multiplex PCR reads via MiXCR and lists one record per CDR3 protein. The data show nearly 600,000 distinct CDR3 sequences, approximately 15% seen once. The sequenced sample consisted of blood. The receptors here all came from a woman between 18 and 30 years old with Graves' ophthalmopathy.

This clonotype was detected only a few times. The V gene is TRBV24-1, the J gene TRBJ1-2; D not resolved. In germline, CDR1 is KGHDR, CDR2 SFDVKD. The V end was cut by 3 bases, the J end by 8 bases, with 12 bases between. The CDR3 extends over 13 amino acids. The CDR3 DNA reads TGTGCCACCAGTGATAACGACCAGAAGGGCTACACCTTC. Encoded protein: CATSDNDQKGYTF.

This clonotype has a handful of counts. The rearrangement links TRBV6-1 to TRBJ1-3, with 7 bases fitting TRBD1. The ends lost 5 bases at V and 2 bases at J; junction bases unmatched: 9. Germline V gene data show CDR1 as MNHNS and CDR2 as SASEGT. CDR3 length equals 16 residues. The CDR3: CASSPFRQGPGNTIYF. The CDR3 nucleotides are TGTGCCAGCAGTCCCTTTCGACAGGGCCCTGGAAACACCATATATTTT.

This clonotype showed up many times. The chain joins TRBV24-1 to TRBJ1-5; 10 nucleotides line up with TRBD1. Looked up from germline, CDR1 is KGHDR and CDR2 is SFDVKD. The ends lost 6 bases at V and 1 base at J; junction bases unmatched: 11. CDR3 length equals 18 residues. The CDR3 bases are TGTGCCACCAGTTCCGGGACAGGGGTATTGGTGAGCAATCAGCCCCAGCATTTT. This codes for CATSSGTGVLVSNQPQHF.

This clonotype was recorded at least ten times. The CDR3: CSASVAGGLNNEQFF. The CDR3 coding sequence is TGCAGTGCTAGCGTAGCGGGAGGCCTTAACAATGAGCAGTTCTTC. The chain uses TRBV20-1 and TRBJ2-1; 10 bases match TRBD2. The CDR3 length is 15 residues. V dropped 3 bases and J dropped 5; count of bases not matched to a gene: 7. Germline CDR1 and CDR2: DFQATT and SNEGSKA (reference sequence).

The chain links TRBV6-6 to TRBJ2-7; 11 bases map to TRBD1. The CDR3 consists of 15 residues. The germline V gene has CDR1 MNHNY and CDR2 SVGAGI (reference sequence). The J segment lost 4 bases and the V segment lost 2 bases, leaving 4 bases of the junction unmatched. The CDR3 loop is CASSYGDRGKYEQYF. CDR3 sequence (DNA): TGTGCCAGCAGTTACGGGGACAGGGGGAAATACGAGCAGTACTTC.

The chain links TRBV20-1 to TRBJ2-7, with D possibly being TRBD1 (6 bases). The CDR3 is 17 amino acids. Germline CDR1 and CDR2: DFQATT and SNEGSKA (reference sequence). V was pared by 1 base and J by 0 bases, with 19 bases between. As DNA, the CDR3 is TGCAGTGCTAGAGCGTCGGGAACAGGGCGCCCCTCCTACGAGCAGTACTTC. The encoded protein is CSARASGTGRPSYEQYF.

The chain links TRBV4-3 to TRBJ2-3; 15 bases line up with TRBD2. Germline-derived CDR1 and CDR2 are LGHNA and YSLEER. J was trimmed by 4 bases and V by 0 bases; bases with no gene match: 5. This CDR3 is built from 18 residues. Here the CDR3 DNA reads TGCGCCAGCAGCCAAGAGGGACTAGCGGGAGGAGTGGCAGATACGCAGTATTTT. It is translated as CASSQEGLAGGVADTQYF.

This clonotype was counted many times. The V and J genes are TRBV5-1 and TRBJ1-1, with a possible D match to TRBD1 (6 bases). The ends were cut back, 6 bases at V and 4 bases at J, with 13 bases in the middle. The CDR3 covers 13 residues. Germline CDR1 and CDR2: SGHRS and YFSETQ. CDR3 loop: CASTFQGGTEAFF. The CDR3 DNA reads as TGCGCCAGCACATTCCAAGGGGGCACTGAAGCTTTCTTT.

This clonotype was seen many times. The chain couples TRBV3-1 to TRBJ1-1; TRBD1 matches 7 bases. With V trimmed by 4 bases and J by 1 base, 3 bases remained unmatched. The CDR3 contains 14 residues. Germline V lookup: CDR1 LGHDT, CDR2 YNNKEL (reference sequence). This CDR3 is CASSLGGENTEAFF. CDR3 bases: TGTGCCAGCAGCCTAGGGGGCGAGAACACTGAAGCTTTCTTT.

This chain links TRBV6-2 or TRBV6-3 with TRBJ1-2, with D possibly TRBD1 on 5 matching bases. From germline, CDR1 is MNHEY and CDR2 SVGEGT. V was trimmed by 2 bases and J by 4 bases, leaving 11 bases between them. The CDR3 extends over 14 amino acids. The CDR3 spells CASSYRGVGYGYTF. CDR3 DNA: TGTGCCAGCAGTTACCGAGGGGTCGGCTATGGCTACACCTTC.

The CDR3 protein is CASSSELAGPYNEQFF. In DNA form, the CDR3 reads TGTGCCAGCAGTTCCGAATTAGCGGGCCCCTACAATGAGCAGTTCTTC. The chain couples TRBV28 to TRBJ2-1; the match to TRBD2 covers 7 bases. Trimming cost V 4 bases and J 2 bases; bases outside gene matches: 8. CDR1 and CDR2 from the germline V gene are MDHEN and SYDVKM. This CDR3 contains 16 residues.

This clonotype was detected many times. The gene calls are TRBV28 and TRBJ2-7; D unresolved. Germline V lookup: CDR1 MDHEN, CDR2 SYDVKM. There are 14 residues in the CDR3. V lost 5 bases, J lost 2 bases, and 13 bases lay in between. CDR3: CASSGHTTAYEQYF. CDR3 DNA sequence: TGTGCCAGCAGTGGCCATACTACAGCCTACGAGCAGTACTTC.

This clonotype turned up a few times. The chain has TRBV7-8 and TRBJ2-1, with 8 bases fitting TRBD1. Germline trimming cut 5 bases from V and 7 bases from J; bases unmatched to any gene: 13. This CDR3 has 16 amino acids. Germline V gene lookup returns CDR1 SGHVS and CDR2 FQNEAQ. CDR3 loop: CASSPGRGRGHNEQFF. The DNA for the CDR3 is TGTGCCAGCAGCCCAGGGCGGGGCAGGGGGCATAATGAGCAGTTCTTC.

This clonotype was found many times. The chain carries TRBV6-1 and TRBJ1-5; D is possibly TRBD1 (6 bases). Germline lookup yields CDR1 MNHNS and CDR2 SASEGT. This CDR3 has 13 residues. V dropped 1 base and J dropped 6 bases, with 7 bases sitting between them. CDR3 in amino acids: CASSEGGPQPQHF. The DNA for the CDR3 is TGTGCCAGCAGTGAAGGGGGGCCTCAGCCCCAGCATTTT.